What follows are 13 T cell receptor beta chains derived from one specimen sequenced in a study of Ad26.COV2.S vaccination and SARS-CoV-2 variants. Treatment noted: about 20 received Ad26.COV2.S at low or high dose, single or two shots; roughly five received placebo; per-sample allocation not given. Collection of the samples took place on day 63 after the first injection of vaccine or placebo. Profiled with immunoSEQ multiplex PCR; TCRdb holds only in-frame clones, not every one. The sample holds 410,000 or so clones, 80% to 95% seen once. Sequenced here: peripheral blood, sampled in a trial of Ad26.COV2.S vaccine versus placebo. Receptors were obtained from a person between 18 and 65 years old who received the Ad26.COV2.S COVID-19 vaccine or a placebo.

On this clone: The junction differs from germline at one of its ends, possibly a read error. The V call is TRBV28, the J call TRBJ1-1; D uncertain. The CDR3 is made up of 15 amino acids. Germline CDR1 and CDR2: MDHEN and SYDVKM. The CDR3 DNA follows: TGTGCCAGCACTTTACCGGCAGCCCTGGGCACTGAAGCTTTCTTT. Translated: CASTLPAALGTEAFF.

This clone was counted only a few times. V usage is TRBV2 and J usage is TRBJ1-2; TRBD1 agrees at 7 bases. The CDR3 spans 15 residues. Germline CDR1 reads SNHLY; CDR2 reads FYNNEI. The V and J ends lost 3 bases and 3 bases, in that order; junction bases with no gene match: 7. As DNA, the CDR3 is TGTGCCAGCAGTGATCACACAGGGGTATACTATGGCTACACCTTC. As protein: CASSDHTGVYYGYTF.

The rearrangement joins TRBV6-5 to TRBJ2-7; D is undetermined. CDR1 MNHEY and CDR2 SVGAGI come from the germline V gene. CDR3 length: 10 residues. V was shortened by 4 bases and J by 7 bases, with 5 bases between the two germline ends. The CDR3 coding sequence is TGTGCCAGCAGTTTTTTTGAGCAGTACTTC. Encoded protein: CASSFFEQYF.

The chain combines TRBV6-5 with TRBJ2-2, with 8 bases identical to TRBD1. Germline V CDR1 and CDR2: MNHEY, SVGAGI. Trimming cost V 6 bases and J 5 bases; bases outside gene matches: 8. This CDR3 has 15 residues. CDR3 sequence (DNA): TGTGCCAGCAGCCGAGACAGGGGAAAGACCGGGGAGCTGTTTTTT. It codes for CASSRDRGKTGELFF.

The rearrangement uses TRBV7-2 and TRBJ2-6; D assignment may be TRBD1 or TRBD2 (6 bases each). In germline, CDR1 is SGHTA, CDR2 FQGNSA. The CDR3 is 16 residues long. Between the trimmed V and J ends, which lost 5 bases and 1 base, there was a span of 12 bases. CDR3 nucleotides: TGTGCCAGCAGCCTCCGAGGGGGGTCTGGGGCCAACGTCCTGACTTTC. Its protein product is CASSLRGGSGANVLTF.

The genes are TRBV12-3 or TRBV12-4 and TRBJ1-2; D is ambiguous. The V and J ends lost 3 bases and 1 base respectively, with 6 bases between them. The CDR3 contains 13 residues. CDR3 sequence (DNA): TGTGCCAGCAGTTTTTCAGTTAACTATGGCTACACCTTC. It codes for CASSFSVNYGYTF.

The rearrangement joins TRBV30 to TRBJ1-6; D ambiguous. The CDR3 has 12 residues. The germline V gene has CDR1 GTSNPN and CDR2 SVGIG (reference sequence). Trimming took 0 bases from V and 6 from J, leaving 3 bases between them. The CDR3 region is CAWSVSNSPLHF. The DNA for the CDR3 is TGTGCCTGGAGTGTATCTAATTCACCCCTCCACTTT.

The chain is built from TRBV7-6 and TRBJ2-2; 7 nucleotides match TRBD1. The CDR3 runs to 17 residues. Germline V gene sequence: CDR1 SGHVS, CDR2 FNYEAQ. V shed 5 bases, J shed 1 base, and the junction held 10 bases outside the gene matches. The CDR3 spells CASSGHRGPLNTGELFF. CDR3 DNA: TGTGCCAGCAGCGGACACAGGGGACCCTTGAACACCGGGGAGCTGTTTTTT.

The rearrangement joins TRBV19 to TRBJ1-5; no reliable D call. The CDR3 length is 16 residues. V shed 3 bases and J shed 0 bases, with 12 bases lying between them. Looked up from germline, CDR1 is LNHDA and CDR2 is SQIVND (reference sequence). Here the CDR3 reads CASSIVGSNSNQPQHF. CDR3 coding DNA: TGTGCCAGTAGTATCGTGGGCAGCAATAGCAATCAGCCCCAGCATTTT.

This chain joins TRBV18 and TRBJ1-2; D not resolved. The V end was cut by 2 bases, the J end by 6 bases, with 13 bases between. The CDR3 covers 14 residues. CDR1 KGHSH and CDR2 LQKENI come from the germline V gene. The DNA for the CDR3 is TGTGCCAGCTCACCAAATTCTGGGAGCGATGGCTACACCTTC. Translating it yields CASSPNSGSDGYTF.

The chain has TRBV3-1 (or the pseudogene TRBV3-2) and TRBJ2-7; 9 bases are a match to TRBD2. Germline values: CDR1 LGHDT, CDR2 YNNKEL (reference sequence). The ends lost 2 bases at V and 0 bases at J; junction bases unmatched: 26. The CDR3 extends over 23 amino acids. In DNA form, the CDR3 reads TGTGCCAGCAGCCAAAGATGGGTCCGCACCGGGACTAGCTTCTTGGATAGCTCCTACGAGCAGTACTTC. Its protein is CASSQRWVRTGTSFLDSSYEQYF.

The V gene is TRBV23-1, the J gene TRBJ2-3, with 9 nucleotides matching TRBD2. TRBV23-1 is an ORF, and what it does is uncertain. The CDR3 spans 19 residues. With V trimmed by 0 bases and J by 0 bases, 10 bases remained unmatched. The CDR3 sequence: CASSQSNRASGASTDTQYF. The CDR3 coding sequence is TGCGCCAGCAGTCAATCGAATCGAGCTAGCGGGGCTAGCACAGATACGCAGTATTTT.

The table lists this clone with a count of one. V and J are TRBV7-2 and TRBJ2-3, with D unresolved. CDR1 is SGHTA and CDR2 is FQGNSA in the germline V gene. The CDR3 has 17 amino acids. The V end was cut by 3 bases, the J end by 4 bases, with 20 bases between. This CDR3 is CASSLLRTASGADTQYF. The CDR3 DNA sequence: TGTGCCAGCAGCTTGCTTCGGACCGCTAGTGGCGCAGATACGCAGTATTTT.